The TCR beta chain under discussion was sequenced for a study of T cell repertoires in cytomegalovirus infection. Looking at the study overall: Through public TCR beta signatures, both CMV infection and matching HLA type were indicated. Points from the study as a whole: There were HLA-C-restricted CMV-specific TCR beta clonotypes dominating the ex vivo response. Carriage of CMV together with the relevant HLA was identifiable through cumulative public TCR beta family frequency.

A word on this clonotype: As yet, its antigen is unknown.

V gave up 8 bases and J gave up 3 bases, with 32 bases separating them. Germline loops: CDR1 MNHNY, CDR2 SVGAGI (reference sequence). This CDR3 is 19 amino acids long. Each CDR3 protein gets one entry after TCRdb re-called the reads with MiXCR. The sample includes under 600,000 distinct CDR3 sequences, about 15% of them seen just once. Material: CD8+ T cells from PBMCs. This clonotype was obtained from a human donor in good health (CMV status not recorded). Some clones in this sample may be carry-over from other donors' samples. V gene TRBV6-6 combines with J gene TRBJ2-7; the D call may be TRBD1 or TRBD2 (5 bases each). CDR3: CASGARSRASRPPLYEQYF. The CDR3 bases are TGTGCCAGCGGGGCGCGTAGTCGGGCTAGCCGCCCCCCTCTCTACGAGCAGTACTTC.